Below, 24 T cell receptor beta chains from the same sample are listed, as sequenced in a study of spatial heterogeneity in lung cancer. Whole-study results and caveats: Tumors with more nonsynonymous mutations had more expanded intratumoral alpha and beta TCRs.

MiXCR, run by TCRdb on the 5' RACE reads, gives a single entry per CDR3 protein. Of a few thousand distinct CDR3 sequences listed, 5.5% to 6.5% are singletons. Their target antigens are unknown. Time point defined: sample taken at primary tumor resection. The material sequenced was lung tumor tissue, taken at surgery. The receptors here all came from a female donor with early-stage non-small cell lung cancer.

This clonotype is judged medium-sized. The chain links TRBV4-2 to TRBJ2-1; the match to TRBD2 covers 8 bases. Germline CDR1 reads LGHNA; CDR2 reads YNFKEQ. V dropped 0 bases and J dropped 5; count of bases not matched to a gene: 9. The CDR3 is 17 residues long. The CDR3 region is CASSQERLAGRDNEQFF. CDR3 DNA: TGTGCCAGCAGCCAAGAGAGGTTAGCGGGACGCGACAATGAGCAGTTCTTC.

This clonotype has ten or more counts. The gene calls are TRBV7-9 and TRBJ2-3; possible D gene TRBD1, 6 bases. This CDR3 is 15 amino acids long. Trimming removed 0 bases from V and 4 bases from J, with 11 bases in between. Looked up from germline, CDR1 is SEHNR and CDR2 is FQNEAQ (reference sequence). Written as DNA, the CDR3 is TGTGCCAGCAGCTTAGCGGGACAAGCACCAGATACGCAGTATTTT. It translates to CASSLAGQAPDTQYF.

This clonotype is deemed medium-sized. This CDR3 is CASSFNTLDFYEQYF. The CDR3 DNA is TGCGCCAGCAGCTTCAATACCCTAGACTTCTACGAGCAGTACTTC. V is TRBV5-1 and J is TRBJ2-7, with unresolved D. V lost 2 bases to trimming and J lost 3 bases, with 15 bases between them. This CDR3 spans 15 amino acids. Germline V CDR1 and CDR2: SGHRS, YFSETQ.

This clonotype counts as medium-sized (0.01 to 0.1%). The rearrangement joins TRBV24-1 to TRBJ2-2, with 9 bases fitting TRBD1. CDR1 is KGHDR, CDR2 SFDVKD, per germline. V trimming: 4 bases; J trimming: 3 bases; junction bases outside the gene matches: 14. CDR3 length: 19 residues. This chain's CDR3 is CATSDGTGKSFSDTGELFF. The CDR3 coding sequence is TGTGCCACCAGTGACGGGACAGGGAAAAGTTTTTCTGACACCGGGGAGCTGTTTTTT.

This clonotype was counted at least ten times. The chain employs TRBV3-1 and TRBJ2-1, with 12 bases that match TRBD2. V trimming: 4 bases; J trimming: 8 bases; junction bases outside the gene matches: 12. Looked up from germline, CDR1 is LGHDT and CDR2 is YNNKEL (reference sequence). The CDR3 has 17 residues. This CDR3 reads CASSLRTSGTEGDEQFF. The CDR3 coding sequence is TGTGCCAGCAGCCTACGGACTAGCGGGACCGAAGGGGATGAGCAGTTCTTC.

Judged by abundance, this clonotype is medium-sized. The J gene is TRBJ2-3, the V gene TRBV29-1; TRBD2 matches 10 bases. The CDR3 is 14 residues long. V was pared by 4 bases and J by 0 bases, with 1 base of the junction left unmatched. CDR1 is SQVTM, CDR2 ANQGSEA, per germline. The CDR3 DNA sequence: TGCAGCGTTGCGACTAGCGGGAGCACAGATACGCAGTATTTT. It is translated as CSVATSGSTDTQYF.

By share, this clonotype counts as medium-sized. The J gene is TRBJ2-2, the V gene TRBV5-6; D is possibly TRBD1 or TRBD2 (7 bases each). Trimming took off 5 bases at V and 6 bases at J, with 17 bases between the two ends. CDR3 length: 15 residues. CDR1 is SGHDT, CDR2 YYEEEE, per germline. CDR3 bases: TGTGCCAGCAGGGGAGGGGGCATGAAGGCCGGGGAGCTGTTTTTT. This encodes CASRGGGMKAGELFF.

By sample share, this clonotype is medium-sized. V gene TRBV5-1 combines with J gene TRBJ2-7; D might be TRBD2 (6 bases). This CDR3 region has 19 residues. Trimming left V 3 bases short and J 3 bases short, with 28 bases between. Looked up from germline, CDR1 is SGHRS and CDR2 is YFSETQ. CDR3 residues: CASSSTGTAHIESYYEQYF. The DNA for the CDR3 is TGCGCCAGCAGCTCCACCGGGACTGCCCATATTGAATCGTACTACGAGCAGTACTTC.

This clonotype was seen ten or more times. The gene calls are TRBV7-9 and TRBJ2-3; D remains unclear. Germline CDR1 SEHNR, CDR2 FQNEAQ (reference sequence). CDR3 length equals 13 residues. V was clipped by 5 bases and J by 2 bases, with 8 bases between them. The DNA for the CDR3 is TGTGCCAGCAGCCCCGCCCCCACAGATACGCAGTATTTT. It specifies CASSPAPTDTQYF.

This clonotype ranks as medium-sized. The CDR3 nucleotides are TGTGCCAGCAGTTTAGAGCGGCACTATGGCTACACCTTC. Translation gives CASSLERHYGYTF. The gene calls are TRBV12-3 or TRBV12-4 and TRBJ1-2; D is undetermined. This CDR3 region has 13 residues. Trimming took 1 base from V and 3 from J, leaving 6 bases between them.

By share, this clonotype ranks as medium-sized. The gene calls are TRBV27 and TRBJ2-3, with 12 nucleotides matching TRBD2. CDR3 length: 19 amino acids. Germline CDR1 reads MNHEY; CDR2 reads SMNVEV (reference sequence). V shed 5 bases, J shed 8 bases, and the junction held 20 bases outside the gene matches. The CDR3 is CASSRRLAGAGLRGVTQYF. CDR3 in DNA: TGTGCCAGCAGTCGCAGACTAGCGGGAGCGGGGCTGAGGGGTGTTACGCAGTATTTT.

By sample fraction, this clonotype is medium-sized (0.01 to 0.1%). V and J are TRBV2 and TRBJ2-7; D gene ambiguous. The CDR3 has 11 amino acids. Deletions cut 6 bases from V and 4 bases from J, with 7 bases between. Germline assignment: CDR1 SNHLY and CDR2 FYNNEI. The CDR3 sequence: CASSSYYEQYV. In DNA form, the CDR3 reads TGTGCCAGCAGCTCTTATTACGAGCAGTACGTC.

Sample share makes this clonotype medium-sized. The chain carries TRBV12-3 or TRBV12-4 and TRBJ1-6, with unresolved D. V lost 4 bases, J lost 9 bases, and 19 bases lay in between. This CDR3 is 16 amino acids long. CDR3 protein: CASSSGTSSVASPLHF. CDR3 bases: TGTGCCAGCAGTTCTGGTACAAGCTCCGTGGCTTCACCCCTCCACTTT.

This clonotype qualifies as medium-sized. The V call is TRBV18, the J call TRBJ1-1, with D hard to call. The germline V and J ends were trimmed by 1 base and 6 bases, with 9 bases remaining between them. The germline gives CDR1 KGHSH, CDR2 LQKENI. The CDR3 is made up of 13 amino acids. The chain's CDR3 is CASSPRGMAEAFF. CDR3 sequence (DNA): TGTGCCAGCTCACCACGGGGAATGGCTGAAGCTTTCTTT.

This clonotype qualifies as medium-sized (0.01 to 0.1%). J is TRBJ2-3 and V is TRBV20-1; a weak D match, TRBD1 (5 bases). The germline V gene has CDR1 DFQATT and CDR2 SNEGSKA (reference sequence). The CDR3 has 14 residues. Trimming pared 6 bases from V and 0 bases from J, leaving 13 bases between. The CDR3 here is CSAPRQSSTDTQYF. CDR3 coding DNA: TGCAGTGCCCCGAGACAGTCTAGCACAGATACGCAGTATTTT.

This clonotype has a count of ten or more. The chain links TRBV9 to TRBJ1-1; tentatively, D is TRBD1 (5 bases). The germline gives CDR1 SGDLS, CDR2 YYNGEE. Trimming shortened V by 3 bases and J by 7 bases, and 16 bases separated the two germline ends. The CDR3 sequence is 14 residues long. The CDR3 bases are TGTGCCAGCAGCGCTAGACACGGTAGGGGTGAAGCTTTCTTT. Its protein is CASSARHGRGEAFF.

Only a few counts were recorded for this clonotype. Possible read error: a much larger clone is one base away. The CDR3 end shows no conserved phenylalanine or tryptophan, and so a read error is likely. The CDR3 here is CAWIYRTGAGANVLTS. The CDR3 DNA reads TGTGCCTGGATCTACCGAACAGGGGCCGGGGCCAACGTCCTGACTTCC. The chain has TRBV30 and TRBJ2-6; TRBD1 matches at 7 bases. CDR1 and CDR2 from the germline V gene are GTSNPN and SVGIG (reference sequence). V lost 4 bases to trimming and J lost 4 bases; unmatched junction nucleotides: 10. This CDR3 region has 16 residues.

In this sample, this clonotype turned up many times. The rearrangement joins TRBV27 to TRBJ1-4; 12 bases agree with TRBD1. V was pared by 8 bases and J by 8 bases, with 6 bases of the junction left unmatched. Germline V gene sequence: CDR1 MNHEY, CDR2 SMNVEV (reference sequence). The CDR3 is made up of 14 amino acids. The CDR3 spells CASGDRGRIEKLFF. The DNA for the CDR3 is TGTGCCAGCGGGGACAGGGGGCGCATCGAAAAACTGTTTTTT.

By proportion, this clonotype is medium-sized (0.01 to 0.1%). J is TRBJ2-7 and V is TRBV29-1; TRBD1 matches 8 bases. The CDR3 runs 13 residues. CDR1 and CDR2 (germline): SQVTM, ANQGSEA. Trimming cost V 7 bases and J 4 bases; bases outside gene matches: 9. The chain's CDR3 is CSGEDRVTYEQYF. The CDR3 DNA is TGCAGCGGGGAGGACAGGGTGACATACGAGCAGTACTTC.

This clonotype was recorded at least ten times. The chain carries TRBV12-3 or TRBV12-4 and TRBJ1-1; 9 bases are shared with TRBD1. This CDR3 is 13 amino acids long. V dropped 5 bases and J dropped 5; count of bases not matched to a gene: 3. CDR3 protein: CASSNRGPTEAFF. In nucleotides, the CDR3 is TGTGCCAGCAGTAACAGGGGGCCAACTGAAGCTTTCTTT.

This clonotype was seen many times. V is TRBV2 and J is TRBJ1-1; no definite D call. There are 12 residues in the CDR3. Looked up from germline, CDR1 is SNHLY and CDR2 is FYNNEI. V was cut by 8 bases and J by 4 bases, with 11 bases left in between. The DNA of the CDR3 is TGTGCCAGCGGTCGTCGGGGCACTGAAGCTTTCTTT. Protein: CASGRRGTEAFF. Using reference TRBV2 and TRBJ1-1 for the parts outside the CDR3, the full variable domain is EPEVTQTPSHQVTQMGQEVILRCVPISNHLYFYWYRQILGQKVEFLVSFYNNEISEKSEIFDDQFSVERPDGSNFTLKIRSTKLEDSAMYFCASGRRGTEAFFGQGTRLTVV.

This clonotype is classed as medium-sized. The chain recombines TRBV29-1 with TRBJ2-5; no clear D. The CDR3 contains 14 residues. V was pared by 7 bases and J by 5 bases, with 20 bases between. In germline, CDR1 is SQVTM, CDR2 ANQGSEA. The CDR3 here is CSAEPPQVGETQYF. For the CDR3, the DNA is TGCAGCGCCGAACCACCCCAGGTGGGGGAGACCCAGTACTTC.

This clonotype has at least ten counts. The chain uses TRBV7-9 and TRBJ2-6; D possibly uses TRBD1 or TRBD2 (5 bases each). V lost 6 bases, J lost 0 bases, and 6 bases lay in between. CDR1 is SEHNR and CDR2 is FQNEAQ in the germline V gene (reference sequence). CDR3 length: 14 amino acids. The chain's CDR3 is CASRGDSGANVLTF. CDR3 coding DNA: TGTGCCAGCAGGGGGGACTCTGGGGCCAACGTCCTGACTTTC.

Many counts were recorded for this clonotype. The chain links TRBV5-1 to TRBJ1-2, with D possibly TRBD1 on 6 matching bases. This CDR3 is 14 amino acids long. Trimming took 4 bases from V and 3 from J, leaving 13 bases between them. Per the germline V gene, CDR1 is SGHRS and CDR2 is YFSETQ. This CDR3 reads CASSTNRVDYGYTF. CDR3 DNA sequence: TGCGCCAGCAGCACGAACAGGGTCGACTATGGCTACACCTTC.